Sequencing of this T cell receptor (beta chain) was carried out in a study of T cell clonality in common variable immunodeficiency. Findings and limits, study-wide: Authors noted CVID clonality's cause needs subpopulation repertoire sequencing.

Libraries were prepared by immunoSEQ multiplex PCR; TCRdb keeps only in-frame clonotypes and omits some of them. The sample contains roughly 48,000 clones, none occurring once; around 3.7% lies in the top ten. Both groups were predominantly of Caucasian heritage. This clone has a count of ten or more. Its antigen is unidentified. The observed sequence ends 3 residues before the CDR3 terminus, with the missing tail filled in from the germline J gene. The CDR3 is 16 amino acids. Germline V gives CDR1 SGDLS, CDR2 YYNGEE. The junction had 12 bases not matched to a gene; V was cut back by 4 bases and J by 3 bases.

Source material: peripheral blood mononuclear cells. J is TRBJ2-7 and V is TRBV9, with 8 bases identical to TRBD2. This receptor was obtained from a person aged 18 to 75 in good health. CDR3 DNA (partial): TGTGCCAGCAGCACCCGCCTTAAGCGGGAGTACTACGAG. Amino acids: CASSTRLKREYYE. The CDR3, in full, reads CASSTRLKREYYEQYF.